The clone carrying this T cell receptor beta chain has ten or more counts. Germline V gene lookup returns CDR1 SEHNR and CDR2 FQNEAQ (reference sequence). The V and J ends lost 6 bases and 5 bases respectively, with 16 bases between them. The CDR3 has 14 residues. TCRdb recomputed calls from the 5' RACE reads with MiXCR, one row per CDR3 protein. Of some 150,000 distinct CDR3 sequences in the sample, roughly 4% are singletons; the top ten hold under 1.5%. This specimen belongs to a study of human T cells and chemical hapten exposure. The authors' total RNA extraction used unfractionated whole blood. This sequence joins TRBV7-9 and TRBJ1-2; D might be TRBD1 (5 bases). This receptor was taken from a female donor in good health. CDR3 DNA: TGTGCCAGCAGTCAAGGCGGGACGGCATATGGCTACACCTTC. It yields the protein CASSQGGTAYGYTF.